This passage covers 8 T cell receptor beta chains from one sample sequenced in a study of T cell responses to AZD1222 COVID-19 vaccine. Sequencing used immunoSEQ multiplex PCR; TCRdb keeps in-frame clones, though not all of them. The data show 100,000 or so clones, approximately 84% seen once. The material sequenced was peripheral blood, taken on day 0 of AZD1222 vaccination. The receptors here all came from an adult in good health.

V usage is TRBV10-2 and J usage is TRBJ1-5, with D possibly matching TRBD1 (5 bases). The CDR3 sequence is 15 residues long. Germline-derived CDR1 and CDR2 are WSHSY and SAAADI. V was clipped by 0 bases and J by 3 bases, with 9 bases between them. The CDR3 DNA sequence: TGCGCCAGCAGTGAGTCGGCAGGGTTCAATCAGCCCCAGCATTTT. It specifies CASSESAGFNQPQHF.

As regards this clone: Germline is not matched at one junction end, which may reflect a read error. This chain's CDR3 is CASGLTLYEQYF. CDR3 DNA: TGTGCCAGCGGCTTGACACTTTACGAGCAGTACTTC. This chain connects TRBV11-2 to TRBJ2-7, with D unresolved. Per the germline V gene, CDR1 is SGHAT and CDR2 is FQNNGV. The CDR3 runs to 12 residues.

CDR3 amino acids: CASSSPTASTDTQYF. As DNA, the CDR3 is TGTGCCAGCAGCTCCCCGACCGCTAGCACAGATACGCAGTATTTT. The gene calls are TRBV7-2 and TRBJ2-3, with unresolved D. CDR3 length equals 15 residues. Looked up from germline, CDR1 is SGHTA and CDR2 is FQGNSA. V lost 4 bases and J lost 0, with 11 bases in between. The full variable domain, its missing parts supplied by reference TRBV7-2 and TRBJ2-3, is GAGVSQSPSNKVTEKGKDVELRCDPISGHTALYWYRQSLGQGLEFLIYFQGNSAPDKSGLPSDRFSAERTGGSVSTLTIQRTQQEDSAVYLCASSSPTASTDTQYFGPGTRLTVL.

The chain combines TRBV7-2 with TRBJ1-5; the match to TRBD1 covers 9 bases. Germline values: CDR1 SGHTA, CDR2 FQGNSA. V lost 0 bases, J lost 4 bases, and 10 bases stayed unmatched. The length of the CDR3 is 18 residues. In DNA, the CDR3 is TGTGCCAGCAGCTTAGCGAACTGGGACAGGGCTCGGAATCAGCCCCAGCATTTT. This translates into CASSLANWDRARNQPQHF.

The CDR3 sequence is CASREYGGQSQPQHF. In DNA form, the CDR3 reads TGTGCCAGCAGGGAGTACGGGGGACAAAGTCAGCCCCAGCATTTT. The chain carries TRBV5-8 and TRBJ1-5; D might be TRBD1 (6 bases). The CDR3 sequence is 15 residues long. V gave up 5 bases and J gave up 6 bases, with 18 bases separating them. Germline V gene sequence: CDR1 SGHTS, CDR2 YDEGEE.

The count of this clone is one. The chain couples TRBV5-6 to TRBJ2-1, with D tentatively TRBD1 (7 bases). CDR3 length: 14 residues. With 4 bases removed from V and 10 bases from J, the gap between germline ends came to 18 bases. The germline gives CDR1 SGHDT, CDR2 YYEEEE. The CDR3 DNA is TGTGCCAGCAGCATCCGACAGGGTCGGGGGGAGCAGTTCTTC. This sequence encodes CASSIRQGRGEQFF.

This clone was detected only once. The chain has TRBV11-2 and TRBJ2-3; D is possibly TRBD2 (6 bases). In germline, CDR1 is SGHAT, CDR2 FQNNGV. The CDR3 has 14 amino acids. Trimming stripped 3 bases from V and 4 bases from J, with 11 bases between. The CDR3 DNA follows: TGTGCCAGCAGCTTTCTAACGGGGGCAGATACGCAGTATTTT. It codes for CASSFLTGADTQYF.

This rearrangement joins TRBV6-1 to TRBJ1-3; D not certain. Trimming left V 1 base short and J 4 bases short, with 17 bases between. CDR3 length equals 17 residues. Germline V gene sequence: CDR1 MNHNS, CDR2 SASEGT. The CDR3 protein is CASSEDLPASYGNTIYF. The DNA for the CDR3 is TGTGCCAGCAGTGAAGATTTGCCAGCCTCTTACGGAAACACCATATATTTT.